This T cell receptor beta chain was captured by sequencing in a study of blood T cell repertoires in COVID-19. Study details: Some COVID-19 samples were acute and others convalescent; all came from the United States, Italy and Spain.

Germline V gene data show CDR1 as MDHEN and CDR2 as SYDVKM. CDR3 length: 12 amino acids. The V gene lost 8 bases and the J gene lost 5 bases, with 12 bases spanning the gap. The authors' processing: Estimation of nucleated cell counts relied on the amplification of reference gene primers. The repertoire was sequenced with immunoSEQ multiplex PCR; TCRdb's copy has only in-frame clones and lacks some. The D gene and trimming were derived from the DNA, and the V and J assignments and clone size from that table. The sample has about 140,000 clones, approximately 83% seen once. The receptor's source is a woman in her sixties with acute or convalescent COVID-19. This chain uses TRBV28 with TRBJ1-1; D remains ambiguous. Input material: peripheral blood. CDR3 nucleotides: TGTGCCAGCGCTTTGTCTGAGACTGAAGCTTTCTTT. It encodes CASALSETEAFF.